The present entry profiles one T cell receptor beta chain with its context. Antigen: not known. The CDR3 contains 17 residues. The germline CDR1 and CDR2 sequences are KGHSH and LQKENI. V lost 3 bases and J lost 3, with 18 bases in between. The data belong to a study of OX40 agonist ivuxolimab in advanced cancers. Study summary: The eligibility criteria allowed prior anti-PD-1, anti-PD-L1 or anti-CTLA-4 therapy, and approximately 38% had some.

Whole-study results and caveats: In the expanded peripheral T cells, antigen specificity was never determined.

Sequenced by immunoSEQ multiplex PCR; TCRdb stores in-frame clones only, minus some. The sample consists of roughly 38,000 clones, around 89% of them appearing once. The chain has TRBV18 and TRBJ2-1; tentative D call: TRBD1 (6 bases). The receptor was derived from an adult with an advanced solid tumor such as melanoma, head and neck, liver or kidney cancer. The source was CD4+ or CD8+ T cells sorted from blood, collected in a trial of the OX40 agonist ivuxolimab. CDR3 sequence: CASSPSLGAAHYNEQFF. The CDR3 coding sequence is TGTGCCAGCTCACCTTCCTTGGGGGCGGCCCACTACAATGAGCAGTTCTTC.